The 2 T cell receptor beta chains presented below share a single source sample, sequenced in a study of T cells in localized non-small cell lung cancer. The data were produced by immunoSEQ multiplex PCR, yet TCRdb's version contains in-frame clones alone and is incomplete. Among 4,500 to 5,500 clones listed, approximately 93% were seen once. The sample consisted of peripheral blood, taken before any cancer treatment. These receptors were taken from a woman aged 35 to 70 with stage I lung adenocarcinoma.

The CDR3 DNA reads TGTGCCTGGAGCTTAGGGGCTAGCGGGGCCTACAATGAGCAGTTCTTC. Residues: CAWSLGASGAYNEQFF. The V call is TRBV30, the J call TRBJ2-1; the match to TRBD2 covers 9 bases. CDR3 length: 16 residues. J was trimmed by 2 bases and V by 3 bases; bases with no gene match: 8. Germline CDR1 GTSNPN, CDR2 SVGIG (reference sequence).

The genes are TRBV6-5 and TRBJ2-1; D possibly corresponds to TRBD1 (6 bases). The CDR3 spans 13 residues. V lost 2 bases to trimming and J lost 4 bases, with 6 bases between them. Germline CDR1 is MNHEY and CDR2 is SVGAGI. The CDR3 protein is CASSYGQYNEQFF. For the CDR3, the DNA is TGTGCCAGCAGTTACGGACAGTACAATGAGCAGTTCTTC.